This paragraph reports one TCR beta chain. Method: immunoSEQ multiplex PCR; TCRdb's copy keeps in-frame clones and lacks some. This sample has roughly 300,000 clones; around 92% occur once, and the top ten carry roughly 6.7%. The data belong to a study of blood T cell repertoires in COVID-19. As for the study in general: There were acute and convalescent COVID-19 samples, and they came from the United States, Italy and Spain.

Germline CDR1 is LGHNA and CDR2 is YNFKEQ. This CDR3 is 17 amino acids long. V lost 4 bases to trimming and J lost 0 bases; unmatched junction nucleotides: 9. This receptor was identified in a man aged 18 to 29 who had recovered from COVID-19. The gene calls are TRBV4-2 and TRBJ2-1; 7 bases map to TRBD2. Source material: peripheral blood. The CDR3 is CASSLLIAGPSYNEQFF. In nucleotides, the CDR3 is TGTGCCAGCAGCCTCCTAATAGCGGGCCCCTCCTACAATGAGCAGTTCTTC.